Listed below are T cell receptor beta chains from one sample, sequenced in a study of cytomegalovirus exposure and HLA in healthy donors. TCRdb's copy holds only in-frame clones and misses some; the assay was immunoSEQ multiplex PCR. The table lists roughly 100,000 clones, approximately 79% of them singletons. The material sequenced was PBMCs. These receptors came from a man aged 45-60 years in good health and CMV-seropositive. Both conserved end residues are part of each CDR3. The order of the fields is D gene, V gene, J gene, CDR3 length, clone size, CDR3 protein. A D gene is named only where the DNA matches it firmly. Clone size is given for some rows only: seen once, a few or many times, or a class if the clone is expanded.

NA	TRBV7-9	TRBJ2-4	16	once	CASSLVIGVGKNIQYF
NA	TRBV5-1	TRBJ1-1	14	once	CASSGRAEGTEAFF
NA	TRBV5-1	TRBJ2-5	13	NA	CASSLSGQETQYF
TRBD2	TRBV28	TRBJ2-7	14	once	CASRGTSGSYEQYF
TRBD2	TRBV5-1	TRBJ2-7	15	NA	CASSLGLAETYEQYF
TRBD2	TRBV11-3	TRBJ2-1	13	once	CASSFSGGNEQFF
NA	TRBV27	TRBJ2-1	12	NA	CANGGPYNEQFF
NA	TRBV7-6	TRBJ2-1	12	NA	CASSFWGDEQFF
TRBD2	TRBV27	TRBJ2-5	15	NA	CASPRTSGRIKTQYF
NA	TRBV11-2	TRBJ2-1	15	NA	CASSLDRGSYNEQFF
NA	TRBV2	TRBJ1-5	15	once	CASRQGSISNQPQHF
NA	TRBV4-3	TRBJ1-1	15	few	CASSQDSGGNTEAFF
TRBD1	TRBV6-1	TRBJ2-7	15	NA	CASTLPGQGTGEQYF
TRBD1	TRBV7-9	TRBJ2-3	16	once	CASSDWTGLKADTQYF
TRBD1	TRBV5-4	TRBJ1-2	15	NA	CASSAVGTGEVGYTF
TRBD1	TRBV29-1	TRBJ1-1	15	NA	CSVKQGGGGGTEAFF
NA	TRBV5-8	TRBJ1-6	13	few	CASIAGVYSPLHF
NA	TRBV23-1	TRBJ2-1	20	NA	CASSHMGQGKGGRAYNEQFF